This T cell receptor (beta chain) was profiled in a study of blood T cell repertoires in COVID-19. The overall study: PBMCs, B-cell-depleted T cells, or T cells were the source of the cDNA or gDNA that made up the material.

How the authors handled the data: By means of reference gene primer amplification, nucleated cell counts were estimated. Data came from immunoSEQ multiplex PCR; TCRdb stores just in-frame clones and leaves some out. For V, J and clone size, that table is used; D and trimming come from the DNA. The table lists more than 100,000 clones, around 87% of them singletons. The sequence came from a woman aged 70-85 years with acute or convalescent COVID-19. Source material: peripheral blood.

CDR3 loop: CASSFQTGDQETQYF. DNA of the CDR3: TGTGCCAGCAGCTTCCAGACCGGGGACCAAGAGACCCAGTACTTC. The chain has TRBV5-4 and TRBJ2-5; possible D gene TRBD2, 5 bases. The CDR3 covers 15 residues. With 2 bases removed from V and 0 bases from J, the gap between germline ends came to 11 bases. CDR1 is SGHNT, CDR2 YYREEE, per germline (reference sequence).